These 30 T cell receptor beta chains originate from one sample sequenced in a study of cytomegalovirus exposure and HLA in healthy donors. A multiplex PCR was run with 60 Vbeta primers and 13 Jbeta primers. Repertoires were generated with immunoSEQ multiplex PCR, while TCRdb's copy carries only in-frame clones and drops some. The profile covers approximately 170,000 clones, with approximately 83% appearing a single time and about 1.2% taken by the ten largest. The sample taken for sequencing was PBMCs. The receptors here all came from a boy between 2 and 10 years old in good health and CMV-seronegative.

The rearrangement joins TRBV5-4 to TRBJ2-5; D might be TRBD2 (7 bases). V gave up 4 bases and J gave up 3 bases, with 16 bases separating them. Germline CDR1 is SGHNT and CDR2 is YYREEE (reference sequence). The CDR3 runs 15 residues. The chain's CDR3 is CASSPGGGAKETQYF. CDR3 DNA sequence: TGTGCCAGCAGCCCTGGGGGGGGCGCGAAAGAGACCCAGTACTTC. The complete variable domain, with remaining parts taken from reference TRBV5-4 and TRBJ2-5, reads ETGVTQSPTHLIKTRGQQVTLRCSSQSGHNTVSWYQQALGQGPQFIFQYYREEENGRGNFPPRFSGLQFPNYSSELNVNALELDDSALYLCASSPGGGAKETQYFGPGTRLLVL.

The CDR3 spells CASRVGGLGTDTQYF. The CDR3 bases are TGTGCCAGCAGGGTTGGGGGACTAGGGACAGATACGCAGTATTTT. The chain combines TRBV6-5 with TRBJ2-3; 8 positions match TRBD2. Germline CDR1 MNHEY, CDR2 SVGAGI. Trimming removed 6 bases from V and 3 bases from J; junction bases left unmatched: 8. The CDR3 loop spans 15 amino acids.

The chain recombines TRBV11-2 with TRBJ2-7, with 10 positions matching TRBD1. Losses at the gene ends were 6 bases for V and 2 bases for J; bases not matched to a gene: 1. Germline V gives CDR1 SGHAT, CDR2 FQNNGV. CDR3 size: 13 residues. CDR3 nucleotides: TGTGCCAGCAGGGGGACAGGGGCCTACGAGCAGTACGTC. As protein: CASRGTGAYEQYV.

The chain has TRBV29-1 and TRBJ1-1; TRBD1 matches 8 bases. Germline CDR1 reads SQVTM; CDR2 reads ANQGSEA. The V and J ends lost 4 bases and 4 bases, in that order; junction bases with no gene match: 2. The length of the CDR3 is 12 residues. CDR3 residues: CSVGQGFTEAFF. The DNA for the CDR3 is TGCAGCGTTGGACAGGGGTTCACTGAAGCTTTCTTT.

This clone has just one count. This CDR3 reads CASGLGRDRGNYGYTF. In nucleotides, the CDR3 is TGTGCTAGTGGTTTGGGGCGGGACAGGGGGAACTATGGCTACACCTTC. The rearrangement uses TRBV12-5 and TRBJ1-2, with 11 bases identical to TRBD1. Germline V gene lookup returns CDR1 LGHNT and CDR2 FRNRAP. The CDR3 is 16 amino acids. The ends lost 1 base at V and 2 bases at J; junction bases unmatched: 3.

This rearrangement joins TRBV2 to TRBJ2-5; 9 bases match TRBD2. The J call may be mistaken, given a closer DNA end match to TRBJ2-7. Germline CDR1 and CDR2: SNHLY and FYNNEI. CDR3 length: 13 residues. CDR3 residues: CASSGGRVYEQYF. CDR3 nucleotides: TGTGCCAGCAGCGGCGGGAGGGTCTACGAGCAGTACTTC.

This chain uses TRBV29-1 with TRBJ2-7; TRBD1 agrees at 8 bases. The ends lost 6 bases at V and 2 bases at J; junction bases unmatched: 6. The germline gives CDR1 SQVTM, CDR2 ANQGSEA. The CDR3 is made up of 13 amino acids. The CDR3 spells CSVRQGPTYEQYF. The CDR3 DNA sequence: TGCAGCGTACGACAGGGGCCTACCTACGAGCAGTACTTC.

The rearrangement links TRBV2 to TRBJ2-5; 7 nucleotides agree with TRBD1. The CDR3 length is 14 residues. Trimming took 6 bases from V and 2 from J; bases not matched to a gene: 6. Germline CDR1 reads SNHLY; CDR2 reads FYNNEI. The CDR3 coding sequence is TGTGCCAGCAGAGCCGGGACAGTTCAAGAGACCCAGTACTTC. As protein: CASRAGTVQETQYF.

The chain combines TRBV29-1 with TRBJ2-3; possible D gene TRBD1, 6 bases. CDR3 size: 14 residues. Germline assignment: CDR1 SQVTM and CDR2 ANQGSEA. Trimming removed 2 bases at V and 1 base at J, with 10 bases between. In nucleotides, the CDR3 is TGCAGCGTTGAAAGGGCAGGGGGCACAGATACGCAGTATTTT. Translated: CSVERAGGTDTQYF.

The chain links TRBV28 to TRBJ1-5, with 9 bases lining up with TRBD1. This CDR3 contains 15 residues. J lost 7 bases, V lost 6 bases, and 10 bases had no gene match. Germline V lookup: CDR1 MDHEN, CDR2 SYDVKM. CDR3 coding DNA: TGTGCCAGCAGACAAATCCGGGACAGGGCCCAGCCCCAGCATTTT. Amino acids: CASRQIRDRAQPQHF.

The rearrangement joins TRBV20-1 to TRBJ2-1; D is uncertain. Germline V lookup: CDR1 DFQATT, CDR2 SNEGSKA (reference sequence). The CDR3 consists of 10 residues. With 1 base removed from V and 9 bases from J, the gap between germline ends came to 4 bases. The CDR3 protein is CSARGSEQFF. CDR3 DNA sequence: TGCAGTGCTAGAGGGAGTGAGCAGTTCTTC.

The V call is TRBV28, the J call TRBJ2-7; 8 bases line up with TRBD1. The CDR3 is 19 amino acids. V shed 3 bases and J 0 bases; nucleotides not matched to a gene: 16. CDR1 MDHEN and CDR2 SYDVKM come from the germline V gene. The CDR3, as DNA: TGTGCCAGCAGTTTTGTAACGACAGGGGACGAGCGCTCCTCCTACGAGCAGTACTTC. This translates into CASSFVTTGDERSSYEQYF. Full variable domain (remainder filled in from reference TRBV28 and TRBJ2-7): DVKVTQSSRYLVKRTGEKVFLECVQDMDHENMFWYRQDPGLGLRLIYFSYDVKMKEKGDIPEGYSVSREKKERFSLILESASTNQTSMYLCASSFVTTGDERSSYEQYFGPGTRLTVT.

This chain connects TRBV5-4 to TRBJ2-3; 10 bases agree with TRBD1. In germline, CDR1 is SGHNT, CDR2 YYREEE (reference sequence). This CDR3 region has 16 residues. The J segment lost 4 bases and the V segment lost 4 bases, leaving 9 bases of the junction unmatched. The CDR3 spells CASSPGDRGFADTQYF. Here the CDR3 DNA reads TGTGCCAGCAGCCCAGGGGACAGGGGATTTGCAGATACGCAGTATTTT.

V gene TRBV7-6 combines with J gene TRBJ2-1; possible D gene TRBD2, 5 bases. CDR1 and CDR2 from the germline V gene are SGHVS and FNYEAQ. V was shortened by 4 bases and J by 8 bases, with 12 bases between the two germline ends. The CDR3 sequence is 13 residues long. The CDR3 region is CASSSGLFDEQFF. CDR3 in DNA: TGTGCCAGCAGCTCAGGACTTTTCGATGAGCAGTTCTTC.

The V gene is TRBV7-9, the J gene TRBJ2-7; D may be TRBD2 (6 bases). V was cut by 1 base and J by 4 bases, with 14 bases left in between. From germline, CDR1 is SEHNR and CDR2 FQNEAQ (reference sequence). CDR3 length equals 15 residues. The CDR3: CASSLESGATYEQYF. As DNA, the CDR3 is TGTGCCAGCAGCTTAGAATCGGGAGCCACTTACGAGCAGTACTTC.

This chain links TRBV23-1 with TRBJ1-6, with TRBD1 matching over 7 bases. TRBV23-1 is marked as an open reading frame, function uncertain. This CDR3 has 14 residues. V lost 2 bases and J lost 5; bases outside the gene matches: 0. CDR3: CASSQGTDNSPLHF. CDR3 in DNA: TGCGCCAGCAGTCAAGGGACAGATAATTCACCCCTCCACTTT.

This clone was seen just once. The chain combines TRBV5-1 with TRBJ2-3; D perhaps matches TRBD2 (5 bases). This CDR3 spans 16 amino acids. V was pared by 4 bases and J by 0 bases, with 15 bases between. In germline, CDR1 is SGHRS, CDR2 YFSETQ. This CDR3 reads CASSPEAATSTDTQYF. The CDR3 nucleotides read TGCGCCAGCAGCCCGGAGGCAGCCACTAGCACAGATACGCAGTATTTT.

The V and J genes are TRBV5-3 and TRBJ2-1, with 11 bases lining up with TRBD2. TRBV5-3 is given ORF status, its function remaining uncertain. Trimming at V came to 8 bases and at J to 0 bases, leaving 10 bases not matched to a gene. This CDR3 comprises 17 residues. CDR3 in DNA: TGTGCCAGGGAAATAGCGGGGGGGAATATCTCCTACAATGAGCAGTTCTTC. It yields the protein CAREIAGGNISYNEQFF.

This chain connects TRBV18 to TRBJ2-1; the D gene is possibly TRBD1 (5 bases). Germline V gene data show CDR1 as KGHSH and CDR2 as LQKENI. The CDR3 is made up of 11 amino acids. V lost 6 bases and J 7 bases, leaving 7 bases between the germline ends. The CDR3 region is CASSQGNEQFF. Here the CDR3 DNA reads TGTGCCAGCTCCCAGGGAAATGAGCAGTTCTTC.

The chain recombines TRBV5-1 with TRBJ1-1, with D perhaps matching TRBD1 (6 bases). V was cut by 0 bases and J by 1 base, with 7 bases left in between. The CDR3 covers 14 residues. Germline V CDR1 and CDR2: SGHRS, YFSETQ. The CDR3 region is CASSLGGQNTEAFF. The CDR3 DNA reads as TGCGCCAGCAGCTTGGGGGGGCAGAACACTGAAGCTTTCTTT.

The table lists this clone with a count of one. V and J are TRBV5-4 and TRBJ2-6, with a tentative D call TRBD1 (5 bases). The CDR3 is 14 residues long. Per germline, CDR1 SGHNT and CDR2 YYREEE (reference sequence). The V end lost 5 bases, the J end lost 1 base, and 7 bases lay between the germline ends. The CDR3 nucleotides read TGTGCCAGCAGTTCAGGGTCTGGGGCCAACGTCCTGACTTTC. It codes for CASSSGSGANVLTF.

This chain uses TRBV4-3 with TRBJ1-1; D is undetermined. CDR3 length: 16 residues. Germline CDR1 and CDR2: LGHNA and YSLEER. The ends were cut back, 1 base at V and 1 base at J, with 13 bases in the middle. The DNA of the CDR3 is TGCGCCAGCAGCCAAGTCCCTGGAGGAGCGAACACTGAAGCTTTCTTT. It is translated as CASSQVPGGANTEAFF.

This clone was seen a few times. The V gene is TRBV6-5, the J gene TRBJ2-7; 8 nucleotides line up with TRBD2. CDR1 MNHEY and CDR2 SVGAGI come from the germline V gene. This CDR3 spans 15 amino acids. V lost 6 bases to trimming and J lost 4 bases; unmatched junction nucleotides: 11. The CDR3 DNA is TGTGCCAGCAGCTCTACCGCGGGGGGCCGTTACGAGCAGTACGTC. Translated, it gives CASSSTAGGRYEQYV.

This clone was observed a single time. This chain joins TRBV7-7 and TRBJ1-2; D perhaps matches TRBD1 (5 bases). V was clipped by 4 bases and J by 6 bases, with 15 bases between them. The CDR3 consists of 14 residues. Per the germline V gene, CDR1 is SSHAT and CDR2 is FNYEAQ (reference sequence). For the CDR3, the DNA is TGTGCCAGCAGCTCTATTGGGGGAGGGGATGGCTACACCTTC. Translation: CASSSIGGGDGYTF.

The chain is built from TRBV5-6 and TRBJ2-7, with TRBD1 identical over 8 bases. This CDR3 has 15 amino acids. The V gene's germline CDR1 is SGHDT and CDR2 YYEEEE. V was clipped by 4 bases and J by 0 bases; unmatched bases: 6. CDR3: CASSAWDRSSYEQYF. The CDR3 coding sequence is TGTGCCAGCAGCGCCTGGGACAGGTCCTCCTACGAGCAGTACTTC.

As concerns this clone: The junction does not match germline at one end; this may be a read error. The rearrangement uses TRBV28 and TRBJ2-5, with 10 bases identical to TRBD2. Germline CDR1 reads MDHEN; CDR2 reads SYDVKM. The CDR3 extends over 15 amino acids. For the CDR3, the DNA is TGTGCCAGCAGTCTAGCGGGAGCGGATCAAGAGGCCCAGTACTTC. The encoded protein is CASSLAGADQEAQYF.

The rearrangement uses TRBV6-1 and TRBJ1-2, with D perhaps matching TRBD1 (6 bases). Per the germline V gene, CDR1 is MNHNS and CDR2 is SASEGT. The V end lost 3 bases, the J end lost 8 bases, and 13 bases lay between the germline ends. The CDR3 has 13 residues. CDR3 residues: CASSEGAVWGYTF. The CDR3 DNA is TGTGCCAGCAGTGAGGGGGCCGTCTGGGGCTACACCTTC.

The V and J genes are TRBV29-1 and TRBJ2-3, with TRBD1 as a possible D gene (6 bases). The CDR3 consists of 16 residues. Germline assignment: CDR1 SQVTM and CDR2 ANQGSEA. Trimming stripped 0 bases from V and 3 bases from J, with 16 bases between. The CDR3 coding sequence is TGCAGCGTTGAAGATCTTAGTGTAAGGGGGACAGATACGCAGTATTTT. Translating gives CSVEDLSVRGTDTQYF.

This clone was counted between two and nine times. The rearrangement joins TRBV18 to TRBJ2-2, with TRBD1 matching 11 bases. V was clipped by 4 bases and J by 3 bases; unmatched bases: 1. Germline values: CDR1 KGHSH, CDR2 LQKENI. The CDR3 covers 15 residues. The CDR3: CASSRDRGDTGELFF. The CDR3 bases are TGTGCCAGCTCACGGGACAGGGGGGACACCGGGGAGCTGTTTTTT.

The rearrangement uses TRBV7-8 and TRBJ2-7, with D uncertain. CDR3 length: 14 residues. Germline V CDR1 and CDR2: SGHVS, FQNEAQ. The ends were cut back, 5 bases at V and 4 bases at J, with 15 bases in the middle. In DNA form, the CDR3 reads TGTGCCAGCAGCATGTTGGGCCCTTCTTACGAGCAGTACTTC. This encodes CASSMLGPSYEQYF.